This T cell receptor (beta chain) was identified during a study of cytomegalovirus exposure and HLA in healthy donors. Study-level results: Several top significant clusters appeared, in a later analysis, to be linked to common viral pathogens.

The CDR3 sequence is 13 residues long. Trimming pared 4 bases from V and 3 bases from J, leaving 9 bases between. CDR1 and CDR2 from the germline V gene are SGDLS and YYNGEE. Amplification used 60 Vbeta primers and 13 Jbeta primers. The protocol was immunoSEQ multiplex PCR, while the TCRdb copy is restricted to in-frame clones and leaves out a portion. The table has about 160,000 clones, about 76% seen once. About this clone: Its antigen is still unknown.

This receptor was obtained from a female donor in good health and CMV-seronegative. The sequenced sample was PBMCs. The gene calls are TRBV9 and TRBJ2-3; D is possibly TRBD2 (6 bases). The CDR3 region is CASSPGVTDTQYF. DNA for the CDR3: TGTGCCAGCAGCCCGGGGGTAACAGATACGCAGTATTTT.